This is a list of T cell receptor beta chains from one sample in a study of cytomegalovirus exposure and HLA in healthy donors. This table comes from immunoSEQ multiplex PCR, and its TCRdb copy is limited to in-frame clones, with some not included. The table lists fewer than 150,000 clones, 70% to 85% of them singletons, with less than 3% in the top ten. The sample taken for sequencing was PBMCs. Receptors originate from a male donor in good health and CMV-seronegative. CDR3s include the opening cysteine and the closing phenylalanine or tryptophan. Size is omitted from some rows. Given values are once, few, many or a class for expanded clones.

v_call	clone_size	cdr3_aa
TRBV27	.	CASSSTGLGSHEQFF
TRBV30	.	CAWRETGAGDEQFF
TRBV7-2	.	CASSLASSSEQYF
TRBV27	.	CATTSGSGQETQYF
TRBV5-5	.	CASSDGTASGNTIYF
TRBV7-6	few	CASSQGQAEHEQYF
TRBV9	.	CASSVRGGDTIYF
TRBV5-4	.	CASSPDGGGGNTIYF
TRBV14	.	CASSFTGGNTIYF
TRBV5-6	.	CASSWGSGSMYEQYF
TRBV6-6	.	CASSDRGRADTQYF
TRBV27	.	CASSLRQRGQSNQPQHF
TRBV13	.	CASSFSGQGREAFF
TRBV7-9	.	CASSFYLRQGAQETQYF
TRBV4-1	.	CASSQLGAGDTQYF
TRBV19	.	CASSIGQGIYTEAFF
TRBV7-2	.	CASSPRQGFTGELFF
TRBV7-8	.	CASSRYRGTNEKLFF